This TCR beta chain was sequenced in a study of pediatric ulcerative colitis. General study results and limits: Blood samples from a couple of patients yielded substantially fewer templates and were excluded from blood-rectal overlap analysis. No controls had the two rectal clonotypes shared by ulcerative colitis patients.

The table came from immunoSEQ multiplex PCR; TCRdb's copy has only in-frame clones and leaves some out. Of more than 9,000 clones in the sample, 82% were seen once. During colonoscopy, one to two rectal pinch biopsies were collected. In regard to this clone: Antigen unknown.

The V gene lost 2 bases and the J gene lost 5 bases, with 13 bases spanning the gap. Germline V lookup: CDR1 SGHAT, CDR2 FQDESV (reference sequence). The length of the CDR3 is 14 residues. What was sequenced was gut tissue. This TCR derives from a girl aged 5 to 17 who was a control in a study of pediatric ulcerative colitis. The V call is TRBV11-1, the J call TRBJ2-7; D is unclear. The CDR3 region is CASSLRWGINEQYF. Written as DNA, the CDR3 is TGTGCCAGCAGCTTACGATGGGGAATCAACGAGCAGTACTTC.